The clone carrying this TCR beta chain was seen a handful of times. Antigen unknown. The entirety of the isolated RNA underwent reverse transcription, so expressed TCRB transcripts were sequenced. Clones were read by immunoSEQ multiplex PCR, and TCRdb kept only the in-frame ones, dropping some. The repertoire holds around 280,000 clones, with approximately 16% as singletons. These data come from a study of beta chain features in type 1 diabetes. Study outcomes and limitations: Whether HLA type affects TCRB rearrangement stayed undetermined in the present work. Type 1 diabetes patients had moderately but significantly shorter TCRB CDR3s in all four CD4+ subsets. An over-representation of cells with high TCR expression could result from cDNA sequencing. VDJ junctions from patients with type 1 diabetes contained fewer insertions and more deletions. Researchers reported that naive, central memory and Treg TCRB repertoires appeared more similar in patients than in healthy donors.

The CDR3 has 18 amino acids. The germline V gene encodes CDR1 LGHNA and CDR2 YSLEER. The V segment lost 0 bases and the J segment 1 base; nucleotides outside the gene matches: 8. Material: naive CD4+ T cells from blood. This clonotype was sampled from a man aged 18 to 29 with type 1 diabetes. The V call is TRBV4-3, the J call TRBJ2-5; TRBD2 matches 10 bases. For the CDR3, the DNA is TGCGCCAGCAGCCAAGATTTAGCGGGGGGTATCGTCCAAGAGACCCAGTACTTC. It yields the protein CASSQDLAGGIVQETQYF.